This T cell receptor (beta chain) originates from a study of T cell repertoires in cytomegalovirus infection (dated by TCRdb to about 2019). At the level of the whole study: Because public TCR beta signatures pointed to carriage of CMV infection together with the matching HLA type, the HLA type of each donor mattered for the analysis. The study at large found these results: The ex vivo response was dominated by HLA-C-restricted CMV-specific TCR beta clonotypes, which also provided the single most frequent clonotype in two of eight donors. Cumulative frequency of public TCR beta family members discriminated carriers of CMV infection plus the relevant HLA type in this cohort and an independent roughly 320-donor cohort.

The cysteine opens and the phenylalanine closes a CDR3 of 13 amino acids. Only the CDR3 DNA stays, 39 bases, in frame from base 1. The CDR1 and CDR2 encoded by the germline V gene (reference sequence) are SEHNR and FQNEAQ. Trimming takes 4 bases off V and 6 bases off J; junction bases not matched to a gene: 1. Sequenced using an Illumina HiSeq 1500. TCRdb reanalyzed the raw reads on its own, using fastp at Q25 for trimming and MiXCR for clone calling, and kept in-frame beta chains. When rows share a CDR3 protein, they turn into one entry using the most common DNA and genes. A total of 45,000 to 75,000 distinct CDR3 sequences appear in this sample, around 30% of them only once. Jointly, the top ten make up 55% to 75% of the sample. This clonotype has more than one count but fewer than ten. Its antigen target is currently unknown. No much larger clone exists at a distance of one base, and base qualities are not known.

The sequencing input was PBMCs, sequenced either directly or after in vitro stimulation (not recorded which). The sequence is built from TRBV7-9 and TRBJ2-2; the junction holds 8 bases that match TRBD1. The sequence was obtained from a human donor in good health (CMV status not recorded). Some clones in this sample may be carry-over from other donors' samples. The CDR3 corresponds to CASSSDRAGELFF. The DNA is as follows: TGTGCCAGCAGCTCGGACAGGGCCGGGGAGCTGTTTTTT.